The 6 T cell receptor beta chains listed next were all sequenced from one sample in a study of Ad26.COV2.S vaccination and SARS-CoV-2 variants. Libraries were prepared by immunoSEQ multiplex PCR; TCRdb keeps only in-frame clonotypes and omits some of them. The sample consists of about 680,000 clones, 89% of them appearing once. The treatment was: some 19 received Ad26.COV2.S at low or high dose, single or two shots; about 5 received placebo; per-sample allocation not given. At day 63 after the first vaccine or placebo injection, samples were drawn. The material was peripheral blood, obtained in a trial of Ad26.COV2.S vaccine versus placebo. These receptors originate from a person aged 18-60 years who received the Ad26.COV2.S COVID-19 vaccine or a placebo.

V gene TRBV5-1 combines with J gene TRBJ2-3; 11 bases align to TRBD2. This CDR3 is 18 amino acids long. The V and J ends lost 4 bases and 1 base, in that order; junction bases with no gene match: 11. CDR1 and CDR2 (germline): SGHRS, YFSETQ. DNA of the CDR3: TGCGCCAGCAGCCAAAAAACCCCGGGACTAGCGGGCACAGATACGCAGTATTTT. It specifies CASSQKTPGLAGTDTQYF.

This chain connects TRBV16 to TRBJ2-7; tentatively, D is TRBD2 (5 bases). The CDR3 has 13 amino acids. Germline V lookup: CDR1 KGHSY, CDR2 FQNENV. The germline V and J ends were trimmed by 0 bases and 7 bases, with 10 bases remaining between them. This chain's CDR3 is CASSQSAPGEQYF. The CDR3 bases are TGTGCCAGCAGCCAATCCGCCCCGGGGGAGCAGTACTTC.

The CDR3 here is CASSPGTGGGSPLHF. DNA for the CDR3: TGTGCCAGCTCGCCAGGGACAGGAGGTGGCTCACCCCTCCACTTT. This chain uses TRBV18 with TRBJ1-6; 8 bases fit TRBD1. Germline V CDR1 and CDR2: KGHSH, LQKENI. The CDR3 runs 15 residues. The junction had 11 bases not matched to a gene; V was cut back by 6 bases and J by 10 bases.

The CDR3 DNA reads as TGTGCCAGCAGTTCCGCTGGGCAGGGAGGGGTCACTGAAGCTTTCTTT. This encodes CASSSAGQGGVTEAFF. The gene calls are TRBV7-9 and TRBJ1-1, with D maybe TRBD1 (5 bases). CDR3 size: 16 residues. Germline CDR1 reads SEHNR; CDR2 reads FQNEAQ (reference sequence). The V gene lost 6 bases and the J gene lost 4 bases, with 21 bases spanning the gap.

J is TRBJ2-5 and V is TRBV5-5; 11 nucleotides line up with TRBD1. Germline V gene lookup returns CDR1 SGHKS and CDR2 YYEKEE (reference sequence). Unmatched junction bases numbered 6, after V lost 3 bases and J lost 5 bases. The CDR3 consists of 15 residues. CDR3 sequence reads: CASSSDRGLRETQYF. CDR3 DNA sequence: TGTGCCAGCAGCTCGGACAGGGGGCTTCGGGAGACCCAGTACTTC.

Comments on this clone: Additional DNA sequences in this sample encode the identical CDR3. The chain couples TRBV27 to TRBJ2-2; D gene unclear. Trimming removed 5 bases from V and 6 bases from J, with 4 bases in between. Per the germline V gene, CDR1 is MNHEY and CDR2 is SMNVEV (reference sequence). The CDR3 has 11 amino acids. CDR3 protein: CASSSAGELFF. In nucleotides, the CDR3 is TGTGCCAGCAGTAGCGCCGGGGAGCTGTTTTTT.